Listed here are 6 T cell receptor beta chains from one sample, sequenced in a study of shared clonotypes between healthy human individuals. Only in-frame clones appear in the TCRdb table, and some are missing; sequencing was by immunoSEQ multiplex PCR. The data show hundreds of thousands of clones, approximately 97% seen once. Sequenced input: naive CD4+ T cells sorted from blood. The subset: CD45RA+ positively selected. All receptors derive from a woman in her twenties or thirties in good health.

The chain is built from TRBV7-6 and TRBJ2-5; D gene unclear. Per the germline V gene, CDR1 is SGHVS and CDR2 is FNYEAQ. The CDR3 totals 13 residues. V lost 0 bases to trimming and J lost 2 bases, with 4 bases between them. CDR3 nucleotides: TGTGCCAGCAGCTTAGCACTACAAGAGACCCAGTACTTC. It is translated as CASSLALQETQYF.

V gene TRBV10-1 combines with J gene TRBJ2-1; no firm D call. Trimming cost V 5 bases and J 0 bases, with 11 bases left between them. Germline values: CDR1 WNHNN, CDR2 SYGVQD (reference sequence). The CDR3 sequence is 15 residues long. The CDR3 DNA is TGCGCCAGCAGTAGGGAACGGAGCTCCTACAATGAGCAGTTCTTC. It yields the protein CASSRERSSYNEQFF.

V and J are TRBV27 and TRBJ2-7; perhaps TRBD1 as D (5 bases). Germline lookup yields CDR1 MNHEY and CDR2 SMNVEV (reference sequence). V was shortened by 5 bases and J by 0 bases, with 14 bases between the two germline ends. CDR3 length: 15 residues. CDR3 DNA: TGTGCCAGCAGTCCGATGGACAAAAGCTCCTACGAGCAGTACTTC. Amino acids: CASSPMDKSSYEQYF.

This clone was seen only once. This rearrangement joins TRBV14 to TRBJ1-4; D is unresolved. Trimming took off 3 bases at V and 8 bases at J, with 10 bases between the two ends. This CDR3 is 13 amino acids long. Germline CDR1 SGHDN, CDR2 FVKESK. CDR3: CASSQTNSEKLFF. The CDR3 DNA sequence: TGTGCCAGCAGCCAGACAAACTCAGAAAAACTGTTTTTT.

This chain connects TRBV28 to TRBJ1-1, with 8 nucleotides matching TRBD1. V lost 7 bases to trimming and J lost 0 bases; unmatched junction nucleotides: 4. CDR3 length: 14 residues. Germline-derived CDR1 and CDR2 are MDHEN and SYDVKM. CDR3 bases: TGTGCCAGCATCCGACAGGGGATGAACACTGAAGCTTTCTTT. It codes for CASIRQGMNTEAFF.

The CDR3 reads CASSLSRGKMNTEAFF. As DNA, the CDR3 is TGTGCCAGCAGCTTAAGCAGGGGGAAGATGAACACTGAAGCTTTCTTT. The J gene is TRBJ1-1, the V gene TRBV7-9; 7 nucleotides agree with TRBD1. V lost 2 bases and J lost 0; bases outside the gene matches: 6. Germline-derived CDR1 and CDR2 are SEHNR and FQNEAQ (reference sequence). This CDR3 is built from 16 residues.